The clone carrying this TCR beta chain has only a few counts. Healthy Caucasians made up all donors. This specimen belongs to a study of identical twins. The CDR3 consists of 13 residues. Trimming removed 2 bases from V and 3 bases from J, with 7 bases in between. Germline V CDR1 and CDR2: SEHNR, FQNEAQ (reference sequence). TCRdb ran MiXCR on the 5' RACE reads and lists one entry per CDR3 protein. The table has roughly 1.6 million distinct CDR3 sequences, less than 35% seen once. This chain links TRBV7-9 with TRBJ1-1; D is undetermined. What was sequenced was cord blood. The TCR comes from a newborn girl in good health. The CDR3, as DNA: TGTGCCAGCAGCTTAAAATGGGACACTGAAGCTTTCTTT. It codes for CASSLKWDTEAFF.